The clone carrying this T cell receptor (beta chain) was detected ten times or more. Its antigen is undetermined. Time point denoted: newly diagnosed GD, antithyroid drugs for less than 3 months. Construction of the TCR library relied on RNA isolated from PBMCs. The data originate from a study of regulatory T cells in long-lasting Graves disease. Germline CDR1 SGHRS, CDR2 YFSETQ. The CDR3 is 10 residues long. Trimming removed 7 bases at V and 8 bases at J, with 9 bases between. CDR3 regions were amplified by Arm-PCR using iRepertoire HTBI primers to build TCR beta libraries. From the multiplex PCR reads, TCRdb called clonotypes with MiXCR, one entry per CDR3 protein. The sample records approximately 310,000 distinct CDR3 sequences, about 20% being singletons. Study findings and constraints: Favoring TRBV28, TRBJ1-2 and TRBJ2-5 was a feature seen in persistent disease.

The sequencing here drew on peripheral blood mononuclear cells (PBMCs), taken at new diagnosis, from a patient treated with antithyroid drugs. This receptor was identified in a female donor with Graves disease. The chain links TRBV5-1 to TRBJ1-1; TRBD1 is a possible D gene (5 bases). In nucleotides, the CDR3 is TGCGCCAGCCGGCAGGGCGAAGCTTTCTTT. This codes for CASRQGEAFF.